Listed below are T cell receptor beta chains from one sample, sequenced in a study of T cell repertoires in cytomegalovirus infection. These receptors' antigens are unknown. TCRdb re-derived calls from the reads in MiXCR, one entry per CDR3 protein. This repertoire shows approximately 1,000,000 distinct CDR3 sequences, around 29% found once; its top ten account for more than 12%. The sample here was cultured CD8+ T cells from PBMCs, taken from culture after CMV antigen stimulation. These receptors originate from a human donor in good health (CMV status not recorded). Some clones in this sample may be carry-over from other donors' samples. Each CDR3 is given with its conserved first and last residue. Each record gives: clone size, CDR3 length, V gene, D gene, J gene, CDR3 DNA, CDR3 protein. D genes are given only for firm matches. Clone size is shown for a subset of rows, as once, few, many or a class of expanded clone.

>few|12|TRBV12-3/TRBV12-4|-|TRBJ1-1
TGTGCCAGCAGTCCTACAGCCCCTGAAGCTTTCTTT
CASSPTAPEAFF
>-|15|TRBV4-1|TRBD1|TRBJ2-1
TGCGCCAGCAGCTTAGGGACAGGGCGAGGGAATGAGCAGTTCTTC
CASSLGTGRGNEQFF
>few|14|TRBV12-3/TRBV12-4|-|TRBJ1-1
TGTGCCAGCACAAGTCCGGGGGGGAACACTGAAGCTTTCTTT
CASTSPGGNTEAFF
>-|15|TRBV19|TRBD1|TRBJ1-5
TGTGCCAGTAGTAGGTGGACAGGGGGCGATCAGCCCCAGCATTTT
CASSRWTGGDQPQHF
>few|20|TRBV6-1|TRBD2|TRBJ2-6
TGTGCCAGCGCCCTGACTAGCGGGGGAGCTGATTACTCTGGGGCCAACGTCCTGACTTTC
CASALTSGGADYSGANVLTF
>-|18|TRBV7-9|TRBD2|TRBJ2-3
TGTGCCAGCAGCTTAGAACCGGGACTAGCGGGGAAAACAGATACGCAGTATTTT
CASSLEPGLAGKTDTQYF
>few|16|TRBV7-8|-|TRBJ2-2
TGTGCCAGCAGCTTATACGAGGGGGGGCGGACCGGGGAGCTGTTTTTT
CASSLYEGGRTGELFF
>many|14|TRBV7-8|-|TRBJ1-6
TGTGCCAGCAGCAAGGACACCTATAATTCACCCCTCCACTTT
CASSKDTYNSPLHF
>-|16|TRBV7-3|TRBD1|TRBJ1-2
TGTGCCAGCAGCTCTGGGACGCCGGACAGGGACGATGGCTACACCTTC
CASSSGTPDRDDGYTF
>-|12|TRBV29-1|-|TRBJ1-2
TGCAGCGTTGAGGGGAGACACTATGGCTACACCTTC
CSVEGRHYGYTF
>-|12|TRBV5-6|TRBD1|TRBJ1-1
TGTGCCAGCAGCTTGGGAAGGGGGCGAGCTTTCTTT
CASSLGRGRAFF
>few|18|TRBV6-1|-|TRBJ1-1
TGTGCCAGCAGTGAAAGGTGGAAACAGGGTGGTTGGAACACTGAAGCTTTCTTT
CASSERWKQGGWNTEAFF
>-|14|TRBV7-6|-|TRBJ2-5
TGTGCCAGCAGCTCGCGGGACATTATGGAGACCCAGTACTTC
CASSSRDIMETQYF
>many|14|TRBV7-6|-|TRBJ2-2
TGTGCCAGCAGCCCCGGGACCGTGGCCGGGGAGCTGTTTTTT
CASSPGTVAGELFF
>-|21|TRBV7-2|-|TRBJ2-5
TGTGCCAGCAGCTTATGGACAGGAGGGTACCAATTACGGGAGTACCAAGAGACCCAGTACTTC
CASSLWTGGYQLREYQETQYF
>few|15|TRBV7-2|-|TRBJ2-3
TGTGCCAGCAGCCCCGGGGTACCGGCCGCAGATACGCAGTATTTT
CASSPGVPAADTQYF
>few|11|TRBV2|-|TRBJ2-1
TGTGCCAGCACGGGGGGCTCTGAGCAGTTCTTC
CASTGGSEQFF
>-|14|TRBV20-1|TRBD2|TRBJ2-3
TGCAGTGCCCACGGACTAGTCCGCACAGATACGCAGTATTTT
CSAHGLVRTDTQYF
>-|13|TRBV12-5|-|TRBJ1-1
TGTGCTAGTGGTTCAGGGTACGGCACTGAAGCTTTCTTT
CASGSGYGTEAFF
>-|16|TRBV9|TRBD1|TRBJ2-1
TGTGCCAGCAGCGTAGTTGGCAGGGGGCTCTACAATGAGCAGTTCTTC
CASSVVGRGLYNEQFF
>few|15|TRBV6-1|-|TRBJ2-1
TGTGCCAGCAGTTACAGCGGTCAATACTACAATGAGCAGTTCTTC
CASSYSGQYYNEQFF
>-|15|TRBV19|-|TRBJ1-6
TGTGCCAGTAGTACCGTCCAGGGGATAAATTCACCCCTCCACTTT
CASSTVQGINSPLHF
>-|14|TRBV7-9|-|TRBJ2-5
TGTGCCAGCAGCCCCCCGACTAGTGAAGAGACCCAGTACTTC
CASSPPTSEETQYF
>-|14|TRBV5-1|TRBD1|TRBJ2-7
TGCGCCAGCAGCTTCCGGGACAGGGCCTACGAGCATTACTTC
CASSFRDRAYEHYF
>few|14|TRBV9|TRBD1|TRBJ2-1
TGTGCCAGCAGCGTGGAGACAGGGGGGAATGAGCAGTTCTTC
CASSVETGGNEQFF
>-|17|TRBV10-3|-|TRBJ1-6
TGTGCCATCAGTGAGTCGAGGCGAAGCTCCTATAATTCACCCCTCCACTTT
CAISESRRSSYNSPLHF
>-|15|TRBV15|TRBD1|TRBJ1-5
TGTGCCACCAGCGGAGACAGGGGTCCAAATCAGCCCCAGCATTTT
CATSGDRGPNQPQHF
>-|15|TRBV7-3|-|TRBJ1-4
TGTGCCAGCAGTACCCTGGGGGATTTTAATGAAAAACTGTTTTTT
CASSTLGDFNEKLFF
>-|18|TRBV7-8|TRBD2|TRBJ2-2
TGTGCCAGCAGCTCAAGACTAGCGGGGGGGCGGAACACCGGGGAGCTGTTTTTT
CASSSRLAGGRNTGELFF
>-|15|TRBV7-6|-|TRBJ2-5
TGTGCCAGCAGCTTAGCCCCTGTACAGCAAGAGACCCAGTACTTC
CASSLAPVQQETQYF
>-|15|TRBV19|-|TRBJ1-5
TGTGCCAGTATCGGGGAGGGGCGGAGCAATCAGCCCCAGCATTTT
CASIGEGRSNQPQHF
>few|16|TRBV4-1|-|TRBJ1-4
TGCGCCAGCAGCCAAGAACAGACAGGAACTAATGAAAAACTGTTTTTT
CASSQEQTGTNEKLFF
>few|19|TRBV7-3|-|TRBJ1-2
TGTGCCAGCAGCTCCCCGGTGCAAGGGGAATTCAGGCAGTACTATGGCTACACCTTC
CASSSPVQGEFRQYYGYTF
>-|19|TRBV6-5|TRBD1|TRBJ2-1
TGTGCCAGCAGTTACCGATCGACAGGGCCCTTATCTTCCTACAATGAGCAGTTCTTC
CASSYRSTGPLSSYNEQFF
>many|13|TRBV7-6|TRBD2|TRBJ2-5
TGTGCCAGCAGCTTCGGCGGGGGGCCTACCCAGTACTTC
CASSFGGGPTQYF
>-|12|TRBV7-9|-|TRBJ1-1
TGTGCCAGCAGCTTATCTGCTATAGAAGCTTTCTTT
CASSLSAIEAFF
>-|15|TRBV6-5|-|TRBJ2-1
TGTGCCAGCAGCTGGGAGGGGGGGATTAACAATGAGCAGTTCTTC
CASSWEGGINNEQFF
>once|16|TRBV6-4|-|TRBJ1-1
TGTGCCAGCAGTGAATCCGGGACAAATGTTTTCGCTGAAGCTTTCTTT
CASSESGTNVFAEAFF
>-|15|TRBV5-5|-|TRBJ1-1
TGTGCCAGCAGCTTGGAGGGGGGCTTAGGCACTGAAGCTTTCTTT
CASSLEGGLGTEAFF
>-|12|TRBV6-2/TRBV6-3|-|TRBJ1-1
TGTGCCAGCAGGTCCGGGGACACTGAAGCTTTCTTT
CASRSGDTEAFF
>-|15|TRBV7-3|-|TRBJ2-2
TGTGCCAGCAGCGCCGAGGGTGGGGGCCGCGGGGAGCTGTTTTTT
CASSAEGGGRGELFF
>few|13|TRBV6-6|-|TRBJ1-1
TGTGCCAGCAGTTCGGACGAGGACACTGAAGCTTTCTTT
CASSSDEDTEAFF
>few|14|TRBV10-3|-|TRBJ1-6
TGTGCCATCAGTGAAAGGCAGGTTAATTCACCCCTCCACTTT
CAISERQVNSPLHF
>-|13|TRBV9|-|TRBJ2-1
TGTGCCAGCAGCAAAACAGGTTTCAATGAGCAGTTCTTC
CASSKTGFNEQFF
>few|18|TRBV6-6|TRBD2|TRBJ2-3
TGTGCCAGCAGTTACTTGGCGGGGGGGGGGGAAAACACAGATACGCAGTATTTT
CASSYLAGGGENTDTQYF
>-|13|TRBV10-3|TRBD1|TRBJ1-1
TGTGCCGCAACAGGGGGTGTGAACACTGAAGCTTTCTTT
CAATGGVNTEAFF
>-|18|TRBV12-3/TRBV12-4|TRBD1|TRBJ1-5
TGTGCCAGCAGTTCATCCTCGGGACAGATTGAACGCGCTCAGTCCCAGCATTTT
CASSSSSGQIERAQSQHF
>many|15|TRBV7-8|TRBD2|TRBJ2-5
TGTGCCAGCAGCTTAGGAGTGGGGGGGAAAGAGACCCAGTACTTC
CASSLGVGGKETQYF
>many|16|TRBV27|-|TRBJ2-2
TGTGCCAGCAGTTTAGGGGGGCCCGCGAACACCGGGGAGCTGTTTTTT
CASSLGGPANTGELFF
>-|15|TRBV20-1|TRBD1|TRBJ1-2
TGCAGTGCTAGGGAATTTAGGACAGGGGCCTATGGCTACACCTTC
CSAREFRTGAYGYTF
>-|13|TRBV5-1|-|TRBJ1-1
TGCGCCAGCAGCTTGGGGGGTTCCCGTGAAGCTTTCTTT
CASSLGGSREAFF
>-|13|TRBV27|-|TRBJ2-1
TGTGCCAGCAGTTCTTTTTCAGGGGATGGGCAGTTCTTC
CASSSFSGDGQFF
>-|15|TRBV28|-|TRBJ2-2
TGTGCCAGTCGGTACTTAGGACTAAGAGCCGGGGAGCTGTTTTTT
CASRYLGLRAGELFF
>once|16|TRBV4-2|-|TRBJ2-1
TGTGCCAGCAGCCAAGACAGGGTTGACCCCTACAATGAGCAGTTCTTC
CASSQDRVDPYNEQFF
>-|14|TRBV27|-|TRBJ1-2
TGTGCCAGCAGTTACGGGAATCCCAACTATGGCTACACCTTC
CASSYGNPNYGYTF
>-|16|TRBV27|TRBD1|TRBJ2-7
TGTGCCAGCAGTTTATTGGGGGGGACAGGGAAGAACGAGCAGTACTTC
CASSLLGGTGKNEQYF
>-|12|TRBV4-1|-|TRBJ2-3
TGCGCCAGCAGCCAAGGACTAGATACGCAGTATTTT
CASSQGLDTQYF